This T cell receptor beta chain originates from a study of T cell changes during pregnancy in multiple sclerosis. CDR3 length equals 15 residues. With 6 bases removed from V and 0 bases from J, the gap between germline ends came to 12 bases. Germline V gives CDR1 MNHEY, CDR2 SVGAGI. Only in-frame clones appear in the TCRdb table, and some are missing; sequencing was by immunoSEQ multiplex PCR. The data contain around 60,000 clones, around 96% of them seen just once; the ten biggest clones take up around 2.5%. The chain is built from TRBV6-5 and TRBJ1-3; D not certain. The receptor's source is a female donor with multiple sclerosis, enrolled in a pregnancy study. The sample was CD8+ T cells from peripheral blood mononuclear cells, taken after pregnancy. The CDR3 nucleotides are TGTGCCAGCAGAAATACGGGAATCTCTGGAAACACCATATATTTT. Translation gives CASRNTGISGNTIYF.